Listed here are 24 T cell receptor beta chains from one sample, sequenced in a study of blood T cell repertoires in COVID-19. The assay was immunoSEQ multiplex PCR, and TCRdb's table has in-frame clones only and misses some. The sample contains about 300,000 clones, 90% of which appear only once. The sequencing input was PBMCs or T cells enriched from blood (not recorded which). These receptors were taken from a young woman who had recovered from COVID-19.

The chain employs TRBV28 and TRBJ2-7, with unresolved D. CDR1 MDHEN and CDR2 SYDVKM come from the germline V gene. CDR3 length equals 13 residues. The V end lost 6 bases, the J end lost 3 bases, and 12 bases lay between the germline ends. The CDR3 sequence is CASREQRFYEQYF. Written as DNA, the CDR3 is TGTGCCAGCAGGGAACAGAGATTCTACGAGCAGTACTTC.

The rearrangement joins TRBV5-1 to TRBJ2-1; 7 bases fit TRBD1. The CDR3 is 15 residues long. The V gene's germline CDR1 is SGHRS and CDR2 YFSETQ. J gave up 0 bases and V 4 bases, and 4 bases lay outside the gene matches. The CDR3 protein is CASSPGGSSYNEQFF. CDR3 sequence (DNA): TGCGCCAGCAGCCCAGGGGGTTCCTCCTACAATGAGCAGTTCTTC.

CDR3 DNA sequence: TGTGCCAGCGGGCCCCCCCCCGGCTCGCAGAATGGAGCTTTCTTT. Amino acids: CASGPPPGSQNGAFF. J is TRBJ1-1 and V is TRBV27; unclear D gene. Trimming took off 8 bases at V and 10 bases at J, with 26 bases between the two ends. The CDR3 has 15 residues. Germline assignment: CDR1 MNHEY and CDR2 SMNVEV (reference sequence).

The chain carries TRBV7-9 and TRBJ1-5; D may be TRBD1 (6 bases). V lost 10 bases, J lost 5 bases, and 18 bases lay in between. The CDR3 contains 14 residues. The V gene's germline CDR1 is SEHNR and CDR2 FQNEAQ (reference sequence). This chain's CDR3 is CAINTGHRDQPQHF. CDR3 sequence (DNA): TGTGCCATAAATACGGGACACAGAGATCAGCCCCAGCATTTT.

The rearrangement joins TRBV6-5 to TRBJ2-7; a possible D gene is TRBD1 (5 bases). This CDR3 has 15 amino acids. Germline CDR1 MNHEY, CDR2 SVGAGI. Trimming took 0 bases from V and 3 from J, leaving 12 bases between them. The CDR3 spells CASSYSMTADYEQYF. The CDR3 DNA reads TGTGCCAGCAGTTACTCGATGACAGCAGACTACGAGCAGTACTTC.

The chain carries TRBV9 and TRBJ2-3; 10 nucleotides line up with TRBD2. V was clipped by 0 bases and J by 2 bases; unmatched bases: 3. Germline-derived CDR1 and CDR2 are SGDLS and YYNGEE. The CDR3 sequence is 16 residues long. CDR3 coding DNA: TGTGCCAGCAGCGTAGGGACTAGCGGCTTCACAGATACGCAGTATTTT. It is translated as CASSVGTSGFTDTQYF.

The V and J genes are TRBV7-3 and TRBJ2-1; 9 bases line up with TRBD2. The CDR3 loop spans 17 amino acids. The junction had 9 bases not matched to a gene; V was cut back by 1 base and J by 5 bases. Germline V gives CDR1 SGHTA, CDR2 FQGTGA. The CDR3 nucleotides read TGTGCCAGCAGCTTAAAGGCTAGCGGGACCCCCGACAATGAGCAGTTCTTC. It is translated as CASSLKASGTPDNEQFF.

The chain carries TRBV6-5 and TRBJ2-3; a weak D match, TRBD2 (6 bases). The CDR3 contains 14 residues. CDR1 is MNHEY and CDR2 is SVGAGI in the germline V gene. With 6 bases removed from V and 0 bases from J, the gap between germline ends came to 10 bases. The CDR3 region is CASRVSGSTDTQYF. The CDR3 nucleotides read TGTGCCAGCAGGGTCAGCGGGAGCACAGATACGCAGTATTTT.

The rearrangement links TRBV6-2 or TRBV6-3 to TRBJ2-7; a possible D gene is TRBD2 (6 bases). The CDR3 loop spans 20 amino acids. Trimming removed 4 bases from V and 3 bases from J, with 31 bases in between. Germline CDR1 reads MNHEY; CDR2 reads SVGEGT. The CDR3 DNA reads as TGTGCCAGCAGTTTGCTGCACCCCGGGACTCGCGGGACGTCCCGCTACGAGCAGTACTTC. Encoded protein: CASSLLHPGTRGTSRYEQYF.

The chain recombines TRBV5-1 with TRBJ1-5, with TRBD1 matching over 11 bases. Per the germline V gene, CDR1 is SGHRS and CDR2 is YFSETQ. CDR3 length: 15 residues. The V segment lost 4 bases and the J segment 6 bases; nucleotides outside the gene matches: 6. The CDR3 DNA reads TGCGCCAGCAGCCTCGGACAGGGGGCGGGTCAGCCCCAGCATTTT. It yields the protein CASSLGQGAGQPQHF.

V usage is TRBV10-1 and J usage is TRBJ2-2, with 7 bases matching TRBD1. Germline CDR1 WNHNN, CDR2 SYGVQD (reference sequence). The CDR3 length is 17 residues. Trimming cost V 0 bases and J 3 bases; bases outside gene matches: 7. The CDR3 is CASSESGTVRDTGELFF. The CDR3 nucleotides read TGCGCCAGCAGTGAGTCCGGGACAGTAAGGGACACCGGGGAGCTGTTTTTT.

This rearrangement joins TRBV7-3 to TRBJ1-6; TRBD1 agrees at 8 bases. V shed 5 bases, J shed 6 bases, and the junction held 6 bases outside the gene matches. The germline gives CDR1 SGHTA, CDR2 FQGTGA. This CDR3 has 15 amino acids. CDR3 in DNA: TGTGCCAGCAGCCCGCAGACAGGGGTTAATTCACCCCTCCACTTT. Translation: CASSPQTGVNSPLHF.

This CDR3 reads CACGLASTQYF. The CDR3 DNA reads TGTGCCTGCGGACTAGCTTCGACCCAGTACTTC. The chain has TRBV30 and TRBJ2-5; 8 bases map to TRBD2. This CDR3 has 11 residues. The ends lost 6 bases at V and 7 bases at J; junction bases unmatched: 4. CDR1 is GTSNPN, CDR2 SVGIG, per germline (reference sequence).

The V gene is TRBV9, the J gene TRBJ2-7, with 8 bases lining up with TRBD2. V shed 2 bases and J 6 bases; nucleotides not matched to a gene: 7. CDR1 is SGDLS and CDR2 is YYNGEE in the germline V gene. The CDR3 loop spans 14 amino acids. In DNA form, the CDR3 reads TGTGCCAGCAGCGTGCCGGCGGGGGGAGGCGAGCAGTACTTC. Translation gives CASSVPAGGGEQYF.

This clone occurred a few times. The genes are TRBV7-8 and TRBJ2-5; TRBD1 might be the D (5 bases). The germline CDR1 and CDR2 sequences are SGHVS and FQNEAQ. The CDR3 spans 14 residues. Trimming removed 5 bases at V and 2 bases at J, with 12 bases between. In DNA form, the CDR3 reads TGTGCCAGCAGCCAGACAGAAAAGCAAGAGACCCAGTACTTC. Its translation: CASSQTEKQETQYF.

This clone showed up just a few times. V and J are TRBV18 and TRBJ2-7, with 7 bases identical to TRBD1. J gave up 3 bases and V 5 bases, and 7 bases lay outside the gene matches. The V gene's germline CDR1 is KGHSH and CDR2 LQKENI. The CDR3 covers 14 residues. CDR3 sequence (DNA): TGTGCCAGCTCATCACAGGGACAGAGCTACGAGCAGTACTTC. As protein: CASSSQGQSYEQYF.

This rearrangement joins TRBV9 to TRBJ2-7; 8 nucleotides align to TRBD1. The germline V gene has CDR1 SGDLS and CDR2 YYNGEE. The CDR3 runs to 12 residues. V shed 4 bases, J shed 4 bases, and the junction held 1 base outside the gene matches. CDR3 region: CASSRQGYEQYF. In DNA form, the CDR3 reads TGTGCCAGCAGCAGACAGGGGTACGAGCAGTACTTC.

The chain employs TRBV29-1 and TRBJ1-1; D might be TRBD1 (5 bases). The CDR3 runs to 15 residues. CDR1 is SQVTM and CDR2 is ANQGSEA in the germline V gene. V was pared by 7 bases and J by 1 base, with 19 bases between. CDR3 in amino acids: CSGKGGRGRNTEAFF. The DNA of the CDR3 is TGCAGCGGCAAAGGAGGCCGGGGGAGGAACACTGAAGCTTTCTTT.

The chain links TRBV28 to TRBJ2-4; D call uncertain. The CDR3 is 18 amino acids. Germline V gene lookup returns CDR1 MDHEN and CDR2 SYDVKM. V shed 6 bases and J shed 3 bases, with 24 bases lying between them. This CDR3 reads CASSRPYLPPFDKNIQYF. The DNA for the CDR3 is TGTGCCAGCAGCCGCCCATACTTACCACCTTTTGACAAAAACATTCAGTACTTC.

The chain recombines TRBV9 with TRBJ2-7; maybe TRBD2 (6 bases). The CDR3 spans 13 residues. The V gene lost 10 bases and the J gene lost 3 bases, with 17 bases spanning the gap. From germline, CDR1 is SGDLS and CDR2 YYNGEE. In nucleotides, the CDR3 is TGTGCCGGGTGGGAGGTCCATTACTACGAGCAGTACTTC. The encoded protein is CAGWEVHYYEQYF.

This chain links TRBV19 with TRBJ1-5; 8 nucleotides match TRBD1. Germline CDR1 LNHDA, CDR2 SQIVND (reference sequence). CDR3 length: 16 amino acids. J was trimmed by 1 base and V by 3 bases; bases with no gene match: 5. The CDR3 is CASSIHQGASNQPQHF. As DNA, the CDR3 is TGTGCCAGTAGTATTCATCAGGGGGCGAGCAATCAGCCCCAGCATTTT.

The chain couples TRBV5-5 to TRBJ1-2; TRBD1 matches at 8 bases. Germline V gives CDR1 SGHKS, CDR2 YYEKEE (reference sequence). J lost 4 bases, V lost 5 bases, and 13 bases had no gene match. This CDR3 comprises 16 residues. The DNA for the CDR3 is TGTGCCAGCAGTCTGGCGACAGGGGTATCTCTCTATGGCTACACCTTC. It codes for CASSLATGVSLYGYTF.

CDR3 amino acids: CASSLVSVPYEQYF. Written as DNA, the CDR3 is TGTGCCAGCAGCTTGGTTAGCGTACCCTACGAGCAGTACTTC. This chain connects TRBV5-6 to TRBJ2-7; the D gene is possibly TRBD2 (5 bases). V shed 0 bases and J shed 2 bases, with 9 bases lying between them. The CDR3 extends over 14 amino acids. CDR1 and CDR2 from the germline V gene are SGHDT and YYEEEE.

This chain connects TRBV28 to TRBJ1-1; no clear D. The CDR3 has 11 residues. V dropped 7 bases and J dropped 4 bases, with 7 bases sitting between them. In germline, CDR1 is MDHEN, CDR2 SYDVKM. The DNA for the CDR3 is TGTGCCAGCAACCGGGGCACTGAAGCTTTCTTT. This sequence encodes CASNRGTEAFF.